These T cell receptor beta chains were read from a single sample in a study of control samples from healthy donors and cancer patients. TCRdb's copy holds only in-frame clones and misses some; the assay was immunoSEQ multiplex PCR. The sample holds some 130,000 clones, around 90% seen once. Sequencing used blood. The receptors were sampled from a man aged 40-49 years in good health. Both conserved end residues are part of each CDR3. D genes are given only for firm matches. Clone size, where shown, is once, few, many, or a class for clones that have expanded.

J | D | V | size | DNA | CDR3
TRBJ2-2 | - | TRBV18 | - | TGTGCCAGCTCAGGGTGGAGGGAGAACACCGGGGAGCTGTTTTTT | CASSGWRENTGELFF
TRBJ2-7 | - | TRBV5-1 | - | TGCGCCAGCAGCTTGGGTCCCTCAGGGTCGAGCTCCTACGAGCAGTACTTC | CASSLGPSGSSSYEQYF
TRBJ2-3 | - | TRBV2 | - | TGTGCCAGCAGGTCAGGTGGAGGCCCCACAGATACGCAGTATTTT | CASRSGGGPTDTQYF
TRBJ1-5 | - | TRBV28 | - | TGTGCCAGCAGTTTCCTCGCAGGGACTAATCAGCCCCAGCATTTT | CASSFLAGTNQPQHF
TRBJ1-3 | - | TRBV5-1 | - | TGCGCCAGCAGCTTAACAGGAGAAGGGGGAAACACCATATATTTT | CASSLTGEGGNTIYF
TRBJ1-1 | - | TRBV27 | - | TGTGCCAGCAGCCGAGCGATGGGGCTGGACACTGAAGCTTTCTTT | CASSRAMGLDTEAFF
TRBJ2-5 | TRBD2 | TRBV6-5 | - | TGTGCCAGCAGTTACTTGCCTAGCGGGGGGACTGAGACCCAGTACTTC | CASSYLPSGGTETQYF
TRBJ1-2 | - | TRBV7-8 | - | TGTGCCAGCAGCTCAGCGGCAGGACAGCCCGATTTTCGATATGGCTACACCTTC | CASSSAAGQPDFRYGYTF
TRBJ2-3 | - | TRBV7-8 | - | TGTGCCAGCAGCTTGACCCAGAGGTCCGATACGCAGTATTTT | CASSLTQRSDTQYF
TRBJ1-1 | - | TRBV2 | - | TGTGCCAGCGGGAGGAGCTCGGGTCGCACTGAAGCTTTCTTT | CASGRSSGRTEAFF
TRBJ1-5 | - | TRBV7-2 | - | TGTGCCAGCAGCTTAGGCAATCAGCCCCAGCATTTT | CASSLGNQPQHF
TRBJ1-1 | - | TRBV4-2 | few | TGTGCCAGCAGCCAAGAGGGCAGGGATATCGCTGAAGCTTTCTTT | CASSQEGRDIAEAFF
TRBJ2-7 | - | TRBV5-1 | once | TGCGCCAGCAGTCCGACGGGGGCAACCGAGCAGTACTTC | CASSPTGATEQYF
TRBJ1-2 | - | TRBV30 | - | TGTGCCTGGAGCTCCCCCCACCTCGGCGCAGGTGGCTACACCTTC | CAWSSPHLGAGGYTF
TRBJ1-1 | - | TRBV18 | - | TGTGCCAGCTCACCCTTACCAACCGACACGAACACTGAAGCTTTCTTT | CASSPLPTDTNTEAFF
TRBJ2-3 | TRBD2 | TRBV9 | - | TGTGCCAGCAGCTCCTCGGGACTAGCGGAGAGCACAGATACGCAGTATTTT | CASSSSGLAESTDTQYF
TRBJ1-4 | - | TRBV5-1 | - | TGCGCCAGCAGCTTGGGTGGGGGCAATGAAAAACTGTTTTTT | CASSLGGGNEKLFF
TRBJ2-7 | - | TRBV10-2 | - | TGCGCCAGCAGTGAGACCCCGGTAGGGCCCGAGCAGTACTTC | CASSETPVGPEQYF
TRBJ1-1 | TRBD1 | TRBV7-8 | - | TGTGCCAGCAGGTTCAGGGGGCAAAACACTGAAGCTTTCTTT | CASRFRGQNTEAFF
TRBJ2-1 | - | TRBV7-3 | - | TGTGCCAGCAGCTTAGAGGCGAGGGATGAGCAGTTCTTC | CASSLEARDEQFF
TRBJ2-7 | - | TRBV18 | - | TGTGCCAGCTCACCAAGGCCCGCTAACTCCTACGAGCAGTACTTC | CASSPRPANSYEQYF
TRBJ2-7 | - | TRBV4-1 | - | TGCGCCAGCAGCCGATTACCAGGGGCCAGACTCTACGAGCAGTACTTC | CASSRLPGARLYEQYF
TRBJ1-3 | - | TRBV5-4 | few | TGTGCCAGCAGCTCTGCCTCTGGAAACACCATATATTTT | CASSSASGNTIYF
TRBJ1-1 | - | TRBV5-4 | - | TGTGCCAGCAGCTTGGATCTGAACACTGAAGCTTTCTTT | CASSLDLNTEAFF
TRBJ1-4 | TRBD1 | TRBV9 | - | TGTGCCAGCAGCCCCCGTGAACAGGGGCGAGGTGAAAAACTGTTTTTT | CASSPREQGRGEKLFF
TRBJ1-4 | - | TRBV29-1 | - | TGCAGCCTGGACAGACCTAATGAAAAACTGTTTTTT | CSLDRPNEKLFF
TRBJ1-6 | - | TRBV3-1/TRBV3-2 | - | TGTGCCAGCAGCCAAGGGGGGCAGGTACGAGTTTATAATTCACCCCTCCACTTT | CASSQGGQVRVYNSPLHF
TRBJ1-1 | TRBD1 | TRBV11-1 | - | TGTGCCAGCAGCTTTGACAGGGGGCCTGGGACTGAAGCTTTCTTT | CASSFDRGPGTEAFF